The rows below give T cell receptor beta chains drawn from one sample of a study of shared clonotypes between healthy human individuals. The method was immunoSEQ multiplex PCR; TCRdb's version includes in-frame clones alone and lacks a portion of them. This table holds hundreds of thousands of clones, approximately 74% found once. The sequencing sample was made of memory CD4+ T cells sorted from blood. These receptor sequences come from a woman in her thirties in good health. Each CDR3 is given with its conserved first and last residue.

CDR3	J	V
CASSQGGTSGRQETQYF	TRBJ2-5	TRBV4-1
CASSSPPMNTEAFF	TRBJ1-1	TRBV7-9
CASSSLPSAGVQYF	TRBJ2-5	TRBV7-2
CASSPGGPPGEAFF	TRBJ1-1	TRBV7-9
CASSLDHGENIQYF	TRBJ2-4	TRBV11-2
CASSLGTSGEETQYF	TRBJ2-5	TRBV5-1
CASSLTSVTDTQYF	TRBJ2-3	TRBV5-4
CASSEWAGGNTIYF	TRBJ1-3	TRBV6-1
CAWSVGAVGTYEQYF	TRBJ2-7	TRBV30
CASSLGGRGDTDTQYF	TRBJ2-3	TRBV5-1
CASSTYPGAYSNQPQHF	TRBJ1-5	TRBV28
CASSLAISANMETQYF	TRBJ2-5	TRBV5-1
CASSSGQPYTEAFF	TRBJ1-1	TRBV5-1
CASSADRGSGNTIYF	TRBJ1-3	TRBV9
CASSLSRTGRETQYF	TRBJ2-5	TRBV27
CASSQMTARGTQYF	TRBJ2-5	TRBV4-1
CAGSHREWTVNTEAFF	TRBJ1-1	TRBV6-6
CASSYVQVYYGYTF	TRBJ1-2	TRBV7-9
CASSIVSGSNEQFF	TRBJ2-1	TRBV19
CASRMAGVSYNEQFF	TRBJ2-1	TRBV5-1
CASSEMSPRNSGYF	TRBJ2-3	TRBV2
CAISGPGTGAYEQYF	TRBJ2-7	TRBV10-3